This TCR beta chain was found in a study of Ad26.COV2.S vaccination and SARS-CoV-2 variants. Study-wide context: Vaccine-arm donor from the placebo-controlled COV1001 Ad26.COV2.S trial. Dosing was one shot or two shots 56 days apart. Overall study results and limits: Vaccine recipients surpassed placebo recipients in spike-specific TCR breadth.

Repertoires were generated with immunoSEQ multiplex PCR, while TCRdb's copy carries only in-frame clones and drops some. The data contain hundreds of thousands of clones, about four fifths of them singletons. Noted treatment: 15 to 20 received Ad26.COV2.S at low or high dose, single or two shots; about 5 received placebo; per-sample allocation not given. The samples were gathered on day 63 after the first injection of vaccine or placebo. This Boston cohort included adults aged 18-55 years. This CDR3 region has 14 residues. Germline V gene sequence: CDR1 KGHDR, CDR2 SFDVKD. V lost 4 bases and J lost 8, with 13 bases in between. With respect to this clone: Its target is not known.

This TCR was sampled from a person aged 18 to 65 who received the Ad26.COV2.S COVID-19 vaccine or a placebo. The sample in question was peripheral blood, obtained in a trial of Ad26.COV2.S vaccine versus placebo. This chain uses TRBV24-1 with TRBJ1-4; maybe TRBD1 (5 bases). In nucleotides, the CDR3 is TGTGCCACCAGTGACCCAAACAGGTCCGAAAAACTGTTTTTT. It codes for CATSDPNRSEKLFF.